The 2 T cell receptor beta chains listed next were all sequenced from one sample in a study of blood T cell repertoires in COVID-19. TCRdb's copy holds only in-frame clones and misses some; the assay was immunoSEQ multiplex PCR. The sample includes 150,000 or so clones, 86% seen only once; the top ten take roughly 4%. Sequencing used PBMCs or T cells enriched from blood (not recorded which). These TCRs come from a man aged 50-59 years who had recovered from COVID-19.

This clone occurred a few times. The chain employs TRBV25-1 and TRBJ1-6, with D perhaps TRBD1 (5 bases). Germline-derived CDR1 and CDR2 are MGHDK and SYGVNS. The V end lost 8 bases, the J end lost 7 bases, and 15 bases lay between the germline ends. The CDR3 has 14 residues. CDR3 sequence reads: CASRTGVDNSPLHF. Here the CDR3 DNA reads TGTGCCAGCCGCACGGGGGTAGACAATTCACCCCTCCACTTT.

The chain employs TRBV21-1 and TRBJ1-5; the table calls TRBD1, which could not be checked here. TRBV21-1 constitutes a pseudogene. The CDR3 is 17 amino acids. The chain's CDR3 is CASSKIGGQDSNQPQHF. The CDR3 nucleotides read TGTGCCAGCAGCAAAATTGGAGGACAGGATAGCAATCAGCCCCAGCATTTT.